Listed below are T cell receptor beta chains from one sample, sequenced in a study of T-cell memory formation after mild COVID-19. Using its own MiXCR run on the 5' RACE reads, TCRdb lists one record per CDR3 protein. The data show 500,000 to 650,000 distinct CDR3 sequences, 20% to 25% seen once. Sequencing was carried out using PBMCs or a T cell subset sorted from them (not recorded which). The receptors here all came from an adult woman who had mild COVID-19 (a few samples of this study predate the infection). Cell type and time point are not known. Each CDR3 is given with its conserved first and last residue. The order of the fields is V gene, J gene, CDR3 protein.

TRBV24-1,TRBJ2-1,CATSELTSGSNEQFF
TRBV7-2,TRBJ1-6,CASSSDRRSPLHF
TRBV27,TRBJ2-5,CASSSHNQETQYF
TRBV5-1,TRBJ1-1,CASSLWGGVNTEAFF
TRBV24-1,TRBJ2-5,CATSDRTGGLETQYF
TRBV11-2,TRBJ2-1,CASSLSGPSDEQFF
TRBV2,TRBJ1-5,CASSVGGRSGNQPQHF
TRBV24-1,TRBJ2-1,CATSARDRWAYNEQFF
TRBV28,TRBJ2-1,CASSPPLETNEQFF
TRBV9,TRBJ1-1,CASSVGPGASTEAFF
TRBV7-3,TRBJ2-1,CASSRMGGSGTEQFF
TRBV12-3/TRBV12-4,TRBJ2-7,CASSFSGEVYEQYF
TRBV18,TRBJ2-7,CASSPTGGHEQYF
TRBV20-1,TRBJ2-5,CSAPKASGVQETQYF
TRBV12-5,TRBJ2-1,CASGLGGLGGNEQFF
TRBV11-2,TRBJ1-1,CASSLRGAGGTEAFF
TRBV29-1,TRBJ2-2,CSVGGRQGGHTGELFF
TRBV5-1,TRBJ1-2,CASSQERSGGDGYTF
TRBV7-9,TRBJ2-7,CASSLSALYEQYF
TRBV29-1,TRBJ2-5,CSVDRDRETQYF
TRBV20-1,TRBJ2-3,CSARVAGGVETDTQYF